This T cell receptor beta chain was captured by sequencing in a study of human thymus T cells. A single count supports this clone. Its antigen is undetermined. Libraries were prepared by immunoSEQ multiplex PCR; TCRdb keeps only in-frame clonotypes and omits some of them. Of some 44,000 clones listed, 85% to 95% are singletons. In germline, CDR1 is SGHVS, CDR2 FQNEAQ. V dropped 11 bases and J dropped 7; count of bases not matched to a gene: 6. The CDR3 totals 12 residues. Corrective surgery for congenital heart defects was being performed on the healthy Finnish infants who were the donors. A roughly 0.45-1 mL peripheral blood aliquot was taken intraoperatively from four of eight donors. Study-wide points: Usage of V and J genes appeared biased in thymic and blood repertoires.

The receptor comes from a girl under two years old with a congenital heart defect but otherwise immunologically healthy. The rearrangement uses TRBV7-8 and TRBJ2-2, with 8 bases identical to TRBD2. The specimen was blood. As DNA, the CDR3 is TGTGCCGGGACTAGGGGGATCGGGGAGCTGTTTTTT. It yields the protein CAGTRGIGELFF. The entire variable domain, with the rest obtained from reference TRBV7-8 and TRBJ2-2, is as follows: GAGVSQSPRYKVAKRGQDVALRCDPISGHVSLFWYQQALGQGPEFLTYFQNEAQLDKSGLPSDRFFAERPEGSVSTLKIQRTQQEDSAVYLCAGTRGIGELFFGEGSRLTVL.